This T cell receptor beta chain was sequenced during a study of blood T cell repertoires in COVID-19. At the level of the study: In each case, the material was cDNA or gDNA derived from T cells, B-cell-depleted T cells, or PBMCs.

The germline CDR1 and CDR2 sequences are SGHNT and YYREEE (reference sequence). Trimming left V 4 bases short and J 8 bases short, with 15 bases between. The CDR3 has 14 amino acids. Original processing notes: Estimated nucleated cell counts came from reference gene primer amplification. TCRdb's copy holds only in-frame clones and misses some; the assay was immunoSEQ multiplex PCR. For V, J and clone size, that table is used; D and trimming come from the DNA. The top ten hold under 4% of the sample, which has 450,000 to 500,000 clones, 70% to 90% seen once. The receptor was isolated from a human donor in a cohort sampled during active COVID-19. This chain links TRBV5-4 with TRBJ1-4, with D tentatively TRBD1 (6 bases). The specimen sequenced was peripheral blood. The CDR3: CASSNTGSREKLFF. The DNA for the CDR3 is TGTGCCAGCAGCAACACAGGGTCTCGGGAAAAACTGTTTTTT.